These 26 T cell receptor beta chains originate from one sample sequenced in a study of cytomegalovirus exposure and HLA in healthy donors (dated 2017 in TCRdb). Library generation was performed with the immunoSEQ multiplex PCR assay. The multiplex PCR relied on a mix of 60 forward primers for TCR Vbeta segments and 13 reverse primers for TCR Jbeta segments. TCRdb mirrors the immuneACCESS table, restricted to in-frame sequences. Some clones are absent from its copies; in checked studies, under half trace to an unresolved V gene, and the reason for the others is unknown. The table for this sample lists about 150,000 clones; around 72% of them were counted only once. 2% to 2.5% of the sample lies in the top ten. The sample taken for sequencing was PBMCs. Receptors were obtained from a man aged 35 to 55 in good health and CMV-seronegative.

V usage is TRBV5-1 and J usage is TRBJ2-7, with D tentatively TRBD2 (5 bases). The CDR3 runs to 14 residues. Trimming removed 4 bases at V and 0 bases at J, with 11 bases between. Germline CDR1 SGHRS, CDR2 YFSETQ. CDR3 in DNA: TGCGCCAGCAGCCCGGAGGCCAGCTCCTACGAGCAGTACTTC. Amino acid sequence: CASSPEASSYEQYF.

The CDR3 loop is CASSFRLAGNNEQFF. CDR3 coding DNA: TGTGCCAGCAGCTTCCGACTAGCGGGAAACAATGAGCAGTTCTTC. The chain uses TRBV7-7 and TRBJ2-1, with 11 nucleotides matching TRBD2. V trimming: 3 bases; J trimming: 5 bases; junction bases outside the gene matches: 3. CDR1 is SSHAT and CDR2 is FNYEAQ in the germline V gene (reference sequence). The CDR3 spans 15 residues.

The chain employs TRBV6-5 and TRBJ2-3; 7 bases are a match to TRBD1. The CDR3 totals 14 residues. CDR1 is MNHEY and CDR2 is SVGAGI in the germline V gene. V dropped 6 bases and J dropped 8; count of bases not matched to a gene: 11. CDR3 in amino acids: CASSQGVAGATQYF. CDR3 in DNA: TGTGCCAGCAGCCAGGGGGTGGCGGGTGCTACGCAGTATTTT.

The chain recombines TRBV7-9 with TRBJ1-2; possibly TRBD1 for D (5 bases). Per germline, CDR1 SEHNR and CDR2 FQNEAQ (reference sequence). V was cut by 5 bases and J by 5 bases, with 12 bases left in between. The CDR3 runs 13 residues. The CDR3 here is CASSRGGSYGYTF. In nucleotides, the CDR3 is TGTGCCAGCAGCCGGGGGGGTTCGTATGGCTACACCTTC. Filled out from reference TRBV7-9 and TRBJ1-2, the complete variable domain reads DTGVSQNPRHKITKRGQNVTFRCDPISEHNRLYWYRQTLGQGPEFLTYFQNEAQLEKSRLLSDRFSAERPKGSFSTLEIQRTEQGDSAMYLCASSRGGSYGYTFGSGTRLTVV.

V is TRBV7-6 and J is TRBJ2-1, with 9 bases identical to TRBD2. V lost 4 bases, J lost 8 bases, and 9 bases stayed unmatched. Germline V lookup: CDR1 SGHVS, CDR2 FNYEAQ. The CDR3 consists of 15 residues. The CDR3 DNA is TGTGCCAGCAGCTCGGGCTTAGCGGGAGATTATGAGCAGTTCTTC. Translating it yields CASSSGLAGDYEQFF.

The CDR3 protein is CASSQDRSLGDEQYF. The CDR3 DNA reads as TGTGCCAGCAGCCAAGATCGAAGCCTCGGGGACGAGCAGTACTTC. The genes are TRBV14 and TRBJ2-7, with D maybe TRBD2 (5 bases). Trimming took off 0 bases at V and 5 bases at J, with 14 bases between the two ends. CDR1 SGHDN and CDR2 FVKESK come from the germline V gene. The CDR3 extends over 15 amino acids.

This sequence joins TRBV6-4 and TRBJ2-5, with 9 bases lining up with TRBD1. Germline CDR1 is MRHNA and CDR2 is SNTAGT. The CDR3 length is 14 residues. J gave up 4 bases and V 10 bases, and 10 bases lay outside the gene matches. The CDR3 nucleotides are TGTGCCACCTCACAGGGGACAGGGTCAGAGACCCAGTACTTC. Translating it yields CATSQGTGSETQYF.

The chain carries TRBV6-1 and TRBJ2-7, with 9 bases aligning to TRBD2. Germline V gives CDR1 MNHNS, CDR2 SASEGT. The length of the CDR3 is 14 residues. With 4 bases clipped from V and 3 bases from J, the junction kept 4 bases outside the gene matches. The CDR3 coding sequence is TGTGCCAGCAGTGGCGGGGGGGTGTTCTACGAGCAGTACTTC. Translating gives CASSGGGVFYEQYF.

J is TRBJ1-2 and V is TRBV2; D might be TRBD1 (6 bases). V gave up 5 bases and J gave up 0 bases, with 13 bases separating them. Looked up from germline, CDR1 is SNHLY and CDR2 is FYNNEI. There are 15 residues in the CDR3. CDR3 amino acids: CASSKTGTSNYGYTF. As DNA, the CDR3 is TGTGCCAGCAGTAAAACCGGGACATCTAACTATGGCTACACCTTC. The variable domain in full, with the rest retrieved from reference TRBV2 and TRBJ1-2, is EPEVTQTPSHQVTQMGQEVILRCVPISNHLYFYWYRQILGQKVEFLVSFYNNEISEKSEIFDDQFSVERPDGSNFTLKIRSTKLEDSAMYFCASSKTGTSNYGYTFGSGTRLTVV.

The V gene is TRBV6-6, the J gene TRBJ2-2, with 8 bases lining up with TRBD2. J was trimmed by 0 bases and V by 6 bases; bases with no gene match: 6. Germline V CDR1 and CDR2: MNHNY, SVGAGI (reference sequence). The CDR3 contains 16 residues. The CDR3 bases are TGTGCCAGCAGGCGTAGCGGGGCGCCGAACACCGGGGAGCTGTTTTTT. Translation: CASRRSGAPNTGELFF.

The chain joins TRBV7-3 to TRBJ1-2; 7 bases line up with TRBD1. The CDR3 contains 14 residues. Germline CDR1 and CDR2: SGHTA and FQGTGA. Trimming at V came to 2 bases and at J to 4 bases, leaving 4 bases not matched to a gene. CDR3 residues: CASSLLAGGYGYTF. In DNA form, the CDR3 reads TGTGCCAGCAGCTTATTGGCAGGGGGCTATGGCTACACCTTC.

V and J are TRBV5-6 and TRBJ2-7; the D is unclear. The CDR3 extends over 14 amino acids. CDR1 SGHDT and CDR2 YYEEEE come from the germline V gene. Trimming removed 0 bases at V and 2 bases at J, with 9 bases between. CDR3 nucleotide sequence: TGTGCCAGCAGCTTGGCACGCAGGCCCTACGAGCAGTACTTC. Protein product: CASSLARRPYEQYF. Full variable domain (remainder filled in from reference TRBV5-6 and TRBJ2-7): DAGVTQSPTHLIKTRGQQVTLRCSPKSGHDTVSWYQQALGQGPQFIFQYYEEEERQRGNFPDRFSGHQFPNYSSELNVNALLLGDSALYLCASSLARRPYEQYFGPGTRLTVT.

DNA for the CDR3: TGTGCCAGCAGCCGACAGGACCTACCCCAAGAGACCCAGTACTTC. Translated: CASSRQDLPQETQYF. The rearrangement joins TRBV5-5 to TRBJ2-5; D might be TRBD1 (6 bases). The CDR3 has 15 residues. CDR1 and CDR2 from the germline V gene are SGHKS and YYEKEE (reference sequence). Trimming cost V 4 bases and J 1 base, with 14 bases left between them. The entire variable domain, with the rest obtained from reference TRBV5-5 and TRBJ2-5, is as follows: DAGVTQSPTHLIKTRGQQVTLRCSPISGHKSVSWYQQVLGQGPQFIFQYYEKEERGRGNFPDRFSARQFPNYSSELNVNALLLGDSALYLCASSRQDLPQETQYFGPGTRLLVL.

This chain links TRBV7-8 with TRBJ1-3, with no clear D. CDR1 SGHVS and CDR2 FQNEAQ come from the germline V gene. Between the trimmed V and J ends, which lost 6 bases and 1 base, there was a span of 16 bases. The CDR3 extends over 16 amino acids. The CDR3 reads CASRNSGVGSGNTIYF. CDR3 in DNA: TGTGCCAGCAGAAATTCCGGGGTTGGGTCTGGAAACACCATATATTTT.

The chain is built from TRBV6-5 and TRBJ1-2, with a tentative D call TRBD1 (6 bases). In germline, CDR1 is MNHEY, CDR2 SVGAGI. The CDR3 covers 11 residues. Trimming removed 10 bases from V and 6 bases from J, with 12 bases in between. The CDR3 DNA is TGTGCCACACAACAGGGTCATGGCTACACCTTC. Residues: CATQQGHGYTF.

This chain connects TRBV7-7 to TRBJ2-6; tentative D call: TRBD2 (5 bases). The CDR3 covers 14 residues. V gave up 5 bases and J gave up 2 bases, with 7 bases separating them. Per germline, CDR1 SSHAT and CDR2 FNYEAQ (reference sequence). Here the CDR3 reads CASSTRAGANVLTF. The CDR3 region has the DNA TGTGCCAGCAGCACGCGGGCTGGGGCCAACGTCCTGACTTTC.

The chain uses TRBV5-1 and TRBJ2-5; maybe TRBD1 (6 bases). Looked up from germline, CDR1 is SGHRS and CDR2 is YFSETQ. Trimming shortened V by 2 bases and J by 5 bases, and 10 bases separated the two germline ends. This CDR3 is 13 amino acids long. CDR3 protein: CASSLTGFETQYF. The CDR3 DNA reads as TGCGCCAGCAGCTTAACAGGGTTTGAGACCCAGTACTTC.

Details on this clone: At one end, the junction sequence differs from germline, possibly due to a read error. The chain is built from TRBV4-1 and TRBJ1-5; D is ambiguous. Germline values: CDR1 MGHRA, CDR2 YSYEKL. The CDR3 consists of 17 residues. The DNA for the CDR3 is TGCGCCAGCAGCCCTTCGGCCTTCCCTCTTAGCAATCAGCCCCAGAATTTT. This translates into CASSPSAFPLSNQPQNF.

J is TRBJ1-4 and V is TRBV28; 10 positions agree with TRBD1. The CDR3 covers 16 residues. The trim removed 3 bases at V and 7 bases at J, leaving 8 bases unmatched. Germline CDR1 and CDR2: MDHEN and SYDVKM. This chain's CDR3 is CASSLVDRGLREKLFF. CDR3 DNA sequence: TGTGCCAGCAGTTTGGTAGACAGGGGGCTGCGTGAAAAACTGTTTTTT.

This chain links TRBV5-1 with TRBJ2-3, with 12 bases that match TRBD2. The ends lost 0 bases at V and 7 bases at J; junction bases unmatched: 6. This CDR3 contains 16 residues. CDR1 is SGHRS and CDR2 is YFSETQ in the germline V gene. The CDR3 protein is CASSLAPSGGVNTQYF. Here the CDR3 DNA reads TGCGCCAGCAGCTTGGCCCCTAGCGGGGGGGTTAATACGCAGTATTTT.

The V call is TRBV7-8, the J call TRBJ1-6; D might be TRBD1 (6 bases). The germline V gene encodes CDR1 SGHVS and CDR2 FQNEAQ. The V end lost 5 bases, the J end lost 8 bases, and 13 bases lay between the germline ends. This CDR3 has 14 residues. CDR3 sequence: CASSDSTGYSPLHF. The CDR3 DNA follows: TGTGCCAGCAGCGATTCGACAGGTTATTCACCCCTCCACTTT.

V is TRBV11-2 and J is TRBJ2-3; D might be TRBD2 (7 bases). V was pared by 0 bases and J by 3 bases, with 10 bases between. The germline V gene has CDR1 SGHAT and CDR2 FQNNGV. This CDR3 contains 15 residues. CDR3 residues: CASSLERGRTDTQYF. For the CDR3, the DNA is TGTGCCAGCAGCTTAGAGCGGGGGCGAACAGATACGCAGTATTTT.

DNA for the CDR3: TGTGCCCGGAAGACAGGGGAACCCTACAATGAGCAGTTCTTC. As protein: CARKTGEPYNEQFF. The V call is TRBV30, the J call TRBJ2-1, with 8 bases matching TRBD1. Unmatched junction bases numbered 8, after V lost 8 bases and J lost 2 bases. The CDR3 is 14 amino acids. Germline V gene data show CDR1 as GTSNPN and CDR2 as SVGIG (reference sequence).

The V call is TRBV7-9, the J call TRBJ1-2; D not resolved. Germline loops: CDR1 SEHNR, CDR2 FQNEAQ (reference sequence). V was shortened by 1 base and J by 4 bases, with 4 bases between the two germline ends. The CDR3 is made up of 12 amino acids. Written as DNA, the CDR3 is TGTGCCAGCAGCTTAGGGAGCTATGGCTACACCTTC. It translates to CASSLGSYGYTF. Using reference TRBV7-9 and TRBJ1-2 for the parts outside the CDR3, the full variable domain is DTGVSQNPRHKITKRGQNVTFRCDPISEHNRLYWYRQTLGQGPEFLTYFQNEAQLEKSRLLSDRFSAERPKGSFSTLEIQRTEQGDSAMYLCASSLGSYGYTFGSGTRLTVV.

The chain has TRBV1 and TRBJ2-7; the DNA was not used to check the table's D call, TRBD2. TRBV1 is designated a pseudogene. CDR3 length: 12 residues. The CDR3 here is CTSSHLYYEQYF. In DNA form, the CDR3 reads TGCACCAGCAGCCACCTGTACTACGAGCAGTACTTC.

This clone showed up just a few times. The chain joins TRBV5-6 to TRBJ1-5, with D perhaps TRBD1 (5 bases). Trimming left V 4 bases short and J 5 bases short, with 13 bases between. CDR3 length equals 14 residues. Germline V CDR1 and CDR2: SGHDT, YYEEEE. Here the CDR3 reads CASSRRGGYQPQHF. CDR3 DNA: TGTGCCAGCAGCCGACGGGGGGGTTATCAGCCCCAGCATTTT.